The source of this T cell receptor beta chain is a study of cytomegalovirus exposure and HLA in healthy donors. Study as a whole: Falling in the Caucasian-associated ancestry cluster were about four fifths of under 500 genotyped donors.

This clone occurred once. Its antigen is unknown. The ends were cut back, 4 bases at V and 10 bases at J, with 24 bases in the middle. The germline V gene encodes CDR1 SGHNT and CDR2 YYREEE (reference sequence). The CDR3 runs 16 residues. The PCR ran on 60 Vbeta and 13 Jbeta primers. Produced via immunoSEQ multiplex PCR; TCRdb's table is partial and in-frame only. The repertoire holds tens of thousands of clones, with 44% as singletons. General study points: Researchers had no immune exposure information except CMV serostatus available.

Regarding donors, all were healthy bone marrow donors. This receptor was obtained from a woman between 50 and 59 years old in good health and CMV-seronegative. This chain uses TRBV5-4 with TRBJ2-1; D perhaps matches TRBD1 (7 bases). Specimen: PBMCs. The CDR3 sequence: CASSRAGQPRPGEQFF. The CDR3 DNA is TGTGCCAGCAGCCGGGCGGGACAGCCCCGACCAGGGGAGCAGTTCTTC.